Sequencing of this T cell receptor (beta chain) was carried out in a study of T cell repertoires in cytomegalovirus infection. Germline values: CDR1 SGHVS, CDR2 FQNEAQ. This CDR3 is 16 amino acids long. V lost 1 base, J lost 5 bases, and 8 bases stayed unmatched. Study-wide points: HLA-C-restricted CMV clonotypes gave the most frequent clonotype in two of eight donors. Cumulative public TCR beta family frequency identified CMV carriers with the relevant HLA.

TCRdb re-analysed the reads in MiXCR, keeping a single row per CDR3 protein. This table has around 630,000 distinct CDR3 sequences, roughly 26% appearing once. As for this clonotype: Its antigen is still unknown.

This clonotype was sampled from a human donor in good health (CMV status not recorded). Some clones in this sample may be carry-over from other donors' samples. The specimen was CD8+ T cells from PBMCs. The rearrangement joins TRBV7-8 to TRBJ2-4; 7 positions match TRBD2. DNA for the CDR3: TGTGCCAGCAGCTTAGGGGGGGGGGTCTTCGAAAACATTCAGTACTTC. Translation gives CASSLGGGVFENIQYF.